This entry features one TCR beta chain sequence. Germline V gene data show CDR1 as SQVTM and CDR2 as ANQGSEA. Trimming took 7 bases from V and 0 from J; bases not matched to a gene: 10. The CDR3 contains 15 residues. The data belong to a study of T-cell memory formation after mild COVID-19. TCRdb analysed the 5' RACE reads with MiXCR anew, one entry per CDR3 protein. Of 80,000 to 130,000 distinct CDR3 sequences listed, over 8.5% were seen once; the top ten hold 40%. The sequence came from a man between 18 and 35 years old who had mild COVID-19 (a few samples of this study predate the infection). Cell type and time point are not known. The rearrangement joins TRBV29-1 to TRBJ1-2; 8 nucleotides align to TRBD1. Sequences were obtained from PBMCs or a T cell subset sorted from them (not recorded which). The CDR3 bases are TGCAGCGCCCTGGGACAGGAGTTAGCTAACTATGGCTACACCTTC. Amino acid sequence: CSALGQELANYGYTF.